Listed here are 8 T cell receptor beta chains from one sample, sequenced in a study of spatial heterogeneity in lung cancer. TCRdb re-called the 5' RACE reads with MiXCR, one entry per CDR3 protein. Among around 110,000 distinct CDR3 sequences listed, less than 15% were seen once. Time point denoted: blood at routine non-recurrence follow-up after resection. Tumor, nontumor lung or frozen PBMC supplied whole RNA, sequenced without sorting. The material sequenced was PBMCs, taken at follow-up. The receptors derive from a male donor with early-stage non-small cell lung cancer.

The V call is TRBV5-1, the J call TRBJ1-1; a possible D gene is TRBD1 (6 bases). The germline CDR1 and CDR2 sequences are SGHRS and YFSETQ. V lost 4 bases and J 2 bases, leaving 15 bases between the germline ends. The CDR3 has 15 amino acids. Here the CDR3 reads CASSPFRTVNTEAFF. CDR3 DNA: TGCGCCAGCAGCCCTTTCCGGACAGTCAACACTGAAGCTTTCTTT. The whole variable domain, remainder taken from reference TRBV5-1 and TRBJ1-1, is KAGVTQTPRYLIKTRGQQVTLSCSPISGHRSVSWYQQTPGQGLQFLFEYFSETQRNKGNFPGRFSGRQFSNSRSEMNVSTLELGDSALYLCASSPFRTVNTEAFFGQGTRLTVV.

DNA for the CDR3: TGCAGTGCTAGCGATATGTCCGCCCATGAGCAGTTCTTC. This codes for CSASDMSAHEQFF. This chain links TRBV20-1 with TRBJ2-1; D ambiguous. This CDR3 spans 13 amino acids. The germline CDR1 and CDR2 sequences are DFQATT and SNEGSKA (reference sequence). The V and J ends lost 3 bases and 8 bases respectively, with 14 bases between them.

The CDR3 here is CASSHSGVAFF. The CDR3 nucleotides read TGTGCCAGCAGCCACTCCGGAGTGGCTTTCTTT. The chain couples TRBV7-8 to TRBJ1-1; unclear D gene. CDR1 is SGHVS and CDR2 is FQNEAQ in the germline V gene. This CDR3 contains 11 residues. Trimming shortened V by 5 bases and J by 11 bases, and 12 bases separated the two germline ends.

By frequency in the sample, this clonotype is medium-sized (0.01 to 0.1%). V is TRBV7-9 and J is TRBJ1-6, with TRBD1 matching over 9 bases. The ends lost 4 bases at V and 8 bases at J; junction bases unmatched: 6. This CDR3 is 15 amino acids long. CDR1 is SEHNR and CDR2 is FQNEAQ in the germline V gene (reference sequence). The CDR3 region is CASSSTDRGDSPLHF. In DNA form, the CDR3 reads TGTGCCAGCAGCTCGACCGACAGGGGGGATTCACCCCTCCACTTT.

Only a few counts were recorded for this clonotype. The chain has TRBV7-2 and TRBJ2-5; 9 bases map to TRBD1. The V gene end was trimmed by 1 base and the J gene end by 7 bases; junction bases not matched to a gene: 10. The CDR3 is 16 amino acids. Germline values: CDR1 SGHTA, CDR2 FQGNSA. CDR3 loop: CASSLGPPGQGGTQYF. The CDR3 DNA reads as TGTGCCAGCAGCTTAGGACCACCGGGACAGGGCGGGACCCAGTACTTC.

By frequency in the sample, this clonotype is medium-sized. The V gene is TRBV29-1, the J gene TRBJ2-3; D may be TRBD1 (5 bases). This CDR3 spans 14 amino acids. The V end was cut by 3 bases, the J end by 3 bases, with 13 bases between. Germline-derived CDR1 and CDR2 are SQVTM and ANQGSEA. The chain's CDR3 is CSVDSPQGTDTQYF. The CDR3 DNA sequence: TGCAGCGTTGATTCGCCGCAGGGAACAGATACGCAGTATTTT.

Many counts were recorded for this clonotype. DNA of the CDR3: TGCGCCAGCAGCCCCCGTGAGGGTACTTCACCCCTCCACTTT. It translates to CASSPREGTSPLHF. This chain connects TRBV5-1 to TRBJ1-6; no clear D. Trimming removed 4 bases from V and 9 bases from J, with 14 bases in between. This CDR3 contains 14 residues. Germline CDR1 SGHRS, CDR2 YFSETQ.

This clonotype appeared many times. The V call is TRBV24-1, the J call TRBJ2-3; D is unresolved. V gave up 9 bases and J gave up 6 bases, with 12 bases separating them. This CDR3 contains 12 residues. Germline V CDR1 and CDR2: KGHDR, SFDVKD. The CDR3 reads CATAPQEDTQYF. In DNA, the CDR3 is TGTGCCACCGCGCCCCAAGAGGATACGCAGTATTTT.